By proportion, the clone carrying this TCR beta chain is medium-sized. Its target is unknown. This CDR3 region has 15 residues. Trimming removed 6 bases from V and 5 bases from J, with 19 bases in between. CDR1 is SGHTA, CDR2 FQGNSA, per germline. Whole-study findings and limits: The TCR gene usage of tumor memory CD4+ T cells clustered together with blood and lymph node memory CD4+ cells and with lymph node naive CD4+ cells. Tumor-infiltrating Treg TCR alpha and beta sequences overlapped most with tumor naive CD4+ T cells, then blood naive.

Constant-region reverse primers amplified full-length variable regions, followed by semi-nested Nested Universal Primer A PCR. Each CDR3 protein gets one entry after TCRdb re-called the 5' RACE reads with MiXCR. The sample shows around 57,000 distinct CDR3 sequences, about 28% of them seen only once. Sequencing was performed on tumor-infiltrating memory CD4+ T cells sorted from the breast tumor. Stated subset: memory CD4+ T cells, CD4+CD45RO+CD25-. This chain links TRBV7-2 with TRBJ1-2, with D possibly being TRBD1 (6 bases). This TCR came from a female donor with breast cancer. In DNA form, the CDR3 reads TGTGCCAGCAGTCCCTACCGGGGAGGGGGGTATGGCTACACCTTC. It yields the protein CASSPYRGGGYGYTF.